This TCR beta chain comes out of a study of shared clonotypes between healthy human individuals. The V end lost 4 bases, the J end lost 0 bases, and 7 bases lay between the germline ends. The CDR3 contains 13 residues. CDR1 is SGDLS and CDR2 is YYNGEE in the germline V gene. Repertoires were generated with immunoSEQ multiplex PCR, while TCRdb's copy carries only in-frame clones and drops some. The sample has around 510,000 clones, around 78% seen once. This clone was found once. Other nucleotide sequences from this sample produce the same CDR3. The sample comprised PBMCs. This receptor was identified in a middle-aged woman in good health. Some clones in this sample may be carry-over from other donors' samples. J is TRBJ2-5 and V is TRBV9, with D possibly matching TRBD2 (6 bases). CDR3 sequence: CASSRDYQETQYF. The DNA of the CDR3 is TGTGCCAGCAGCCGGGACTACCAAGAGACCCAGTACTTC.